Listed below are T cell receptor beta chains from one sample, sequenced in a study of neoadjuvant anti-PD-1 for oral cavity cancer. Assay used: immunoSEQ multiplex PCR; TCRdb lists only in-frame clones, some missing. The sample shows over 65,000 clones, less than 90% of them seen only once. The material sequenced was PBMCs, taken after nivolumab (anti-PD-1) treatment. The source is a person aged 35-79 years with oral cavity squamous cell carcinoma. The CDR3 runs from the conserved cysteine through the conserved F or W. D genes are given only for firm matches. The listing skips clone size in some rows; elsewhere it reads once, few, many or a size class.

clone_size d_call j_call v_call cdr3_nt cdr3_aa
- - TRBJ1-2 TRBV7-9 TGTGCCGTGGAGGGGCGAGGCTACACCTTC CAVEGRGYTF
- - TRBJ1-4 TRBV30 TGTGCCTGGAGTACCCCGGACGTATATGCAACTAATGAAAAACTGTTTTTT CAWSTPDVYATNEKLFF
once - TRBJ1-1 TRBV2 TGTGCCAGCAGGACCGGGACGGCAAACATGAACACTGAAGCTTTCTTT CASRTGTANMNTEAFF
- - TRBJ1-3 TRBV7-9 TGTGCCAGCAGCGGAGGGAAGTCTGGAAACACCATATATTTT CASSGGKSGNTIYF
- - TRBJ2-1 TRBV30 TGTGCCTGGACGGGCGGGGTCGACAATGAGCAGTTCTTC CAWTGGVDNEQFF
- - TRBJ2-4 TRBV15 TGTGCCACCAGCATGTCACAAAACATTCAGTACTTC CATSMSQNIQYF
- - TRBJ2-3 TRBV10-2 TGCGCCAGCAGTGAGTCGGTCTCCGCAGATACGCAGTATTTT CASSESVSADTQYF
- TRBD1 TRBJ1-2 TRBV12-5 TGTGCTAGTGGTTTGGACGCGGGGACAGGGCTGTTGGACGGCTACACCTTC CASGLDAGTGLLDGYTF
once - TRBJ2-6 TRBV18 TGTGCCAGCTCCTCAGGGTCTGGGGCCAACGTCCTGACTTTC CASSSGSGANVLTF
- - TRBJ2-5 TRBV7-9 TGTGCCAGCAGCTTAGCGAACGGTGCGGTGGAGACCCAGTACTTC CASSLANGAVETQYF
- - TRBJ2-1 TRBV5-1 TGCGCCAGCAGCCGGGGTACAGTAAACAATGAGCAGTTCTTC CASSRGTVNNEQFF
- - TRBJ2-3 TRBV9 TGTGCCAGCGGCGGACCATATAGCACAGATACGCAGTATTTT CASGGPYSTDTQYF
- - TRBJ2-3 TRBV4-1 TGCGCCAGCAGCCAAAGACTGACCGCAAGGGCGGATACGCAGTATTTT CASSQRLTARADTQYF
- - TRBJ2-7 TRBV7-8 TGTGCCAGCAGCTTAGCGGGGTCGGGGAGTGAGTACTTC CASSLAGSGSEYF
- TRBD1 TRBJ1-4 TRBV25-1 TGTGCCAGCAGGTCTACAGGGGGAAATGAAAAACTGTTTTTT CASRSTGGNEKLFF
- - TRBJ2-3 TRBV6-5 TGTGCCAGCAGTTACCAACAGTTTGGGGATACGCAGTATTTT CASSYQQFGDTQYF
- - TRBJ2-7 TRBV30 TGTGCCTGGAGTGGGTATCGTTACGAGCAGTACTTC CAWSGYRYEQYF
- - TRBJ2-6 TRBV5-1 TGCGCCAGCAGCTTGCGCACTGGGGCCAACGTCCTGACTTTC CASSLRTGANVLTF
- - TRBJ2-3 TRBV9 TGTGCCAGCAGCCCCCGAGTTGGGCGCAACACAGATACGCAGTATTTT CASSPRVGRNTDTQYF
- - TRBJ2-5 TRBV11-2 TGTGCCAGCAGCGTTGGGGACGTGGGGGTATTAGGTAGGACCCAGTACTTC CASSVGDVGVLGRTQYF
- TRBD1 TRBJ1-6 TRBV9 TGTGCCAGCAGCGTAGGACAGGGGACCGGCATTTCCAATTCACCCCTCCACTTT CASSVGQGTGISNSPLHF
- TRBD1 TRBJ1-4 TRBV5-1 TGCGCCAGCACCTTCGGTCAGGGGGCGTATGAAAAACTGTTTTTT CASTFGQGAYEKLFF
- - TRBJ2-7 TRBV7-9 TGTGCCAGCAGACCCGGGTCCCCTCAATCCTACGAGCAGTACTTC CASRPGSPQSYEQYF
- - TRBJ2-1 TRBV5-1 TGCGCCAGCAGCCCAATGGACAGTTCCTACAATGAGCAGTTCTTC CASSPMDSSYNEQFF
- TRBD2 TRBJ2-3 TRBV5-1 TGCGCCAGCAGCTTCGGGACTAGCGGGACAGATACGCAGTATTTT CASSFGTSGTDTQYF
- - TRBJ1-5 TRBV6-6 TGTGCCAGCAGGTCGGACGGCCGGTTAGGAGATCAGCCCCAGCATTTT CASRSDGRLGDQPQHF
- - TRBJ1-1 TRBV7-9 TGTGCCAGCAGCTTATCAGGCAGGGGAGGCGCGTTGGAGAACACTGAAGCTTTCTTT CASSLSGRGGALENTEAFF